A single sample is the source of the 2 T cell receptor beta chains below, sequenced in a study of cytomegalovirus exposure and HLA in healthy donors. PCR was performed using 60 Vbeta and 13 Jbeta primers. The protocol was immunoSEQ multiplex PCR, while the TCRdb copy is restricted to in-frame clones and leaves out a portion. The table includes 100,000 to 150,000 clones, more than 15% detected once. The sequenced sample was PBMCs. The receptors derive from a female donor in good health and CMV-seropositive.

This clone was detected only a few times. The J gene is TRBJ1-4, the V gene TRBV5-4; 11 nucleotides agree with TRBD1. V was clipped by 0 bases and J by 7 bases; unmatched bases: 8. Germline V gene sequence: CDR1 SGHNT, CDR2 YYREEE (reference sequence). CDR3 length equals 17 residues. CDR3 region: CASSLAPGQGAFEKLFF. For the CDR3, the DNA is TGTGCCAGCAGCTTGGCCCCAGGACAGGGGGCTTTTGAAAAACTGTTTTTT.

There are a few counts of this clone. This chain joins TRBV5-6 and TRBJ2-3; 10 bases map to TRBD2. From germline, CDR1 is SGHDT and CDR2 YYEEEE. V lost 3 bases and J lost 1; bases outside the gene matches: 5. This CDR3 has 16 residues. For the CDR3, the DNA is TGTGCCAGCAGCTGGGCTAGCGGGAGCGGCACAGATACGCAGTATTTT. Protein product: CASSWASGSGTDTQYF.